The rows below give T cell receptor beta chains drawn from one sample of a study of cytomegalovirus exposure and HLA in healthy donors. Data came from immunoSEQ multiplex PCR; TCRdb stores just in-frame clones and leaves some out. The sample lists about 110,000 clones; roughly 13% were seen once. Sequencing was done on a sample of PBMCs. The receptors derive from a man between 40 and 49 years old in good health and CMV-seropositive. The CDR3 runs from the conserved cysteine through the conserved F or W. A D gene is named only where the DNA matches it firmly. Not every row has a clone size; where given, it reads once, few, many or a size class.

j_call v_call d_call clone_size cdr3_aa cdr3_nt
TRBJ1-1 TRBV6-5 TRBD1 few CASSTGVNTEAFF TGTGCCAGCAGTACAGGGGTGAACACTGAAGCTTTCTTT
TRBJ2-7 TRBV7-2 TRBD1 few CASSLQESAGGHEQYF TGTGCCAGCAGCTTACAGGAGTCGGCAGGGGGCCACGAGCAGTACTTC
TRBJ2-3 TRBV2 NA few CASRAQEVQDTQYF TGTGCCAGCAGGGCCCAGGAAGTTCAGGATACGCAGTATTTT
TRBJ2-7 TRBV20-1 NA few CSARDWSEQYF TGCAGTGCTCGGGACTGGAGCGAGCAGTACTTC
TRBJ1-1 TRBV19 TRBD1 NA CASSEGQMNTEAFF TGTGCCAGTAGCGAGGGACAGATGAACACTGAAGCTTTCTTT
TRBJ2-7 TRBV6-5 NA few CASSDGVPYEQYF TGTGCCAGCAGTGACGGGGTTCCCTACGAGCAGTACTTC
TRBJ2-2 TRBV7-9 NA NA CASSRLGGPNTGELFF TGTGCCAGCAGCCGACTAGGAGGGCCAAACACCGGGGAGCTGTTTTTT
TRBJ2-3 TRBV9 NA few CASSVDWDSDTQYF TGTGCCAGCAGCGTAGATTGGGACTCAGATACGCAGTATTTT
TRBJ2-7 TRBV27 TRBD2 NA CASSFLSTGGPSYEQYF TGTGCCAGCAGTTTTTTGTCAACGGGAGGGCCCTCCTACGAGCAGTACTTC
TRBJ2-1 TRBV19 TRBD2 NA CASTQIAGLDYNEQFF TGTGCCAGTACCCAGATAGCGGGTCTAGACTACAATGAGCAGTTCTTC
TRBJ2-1 TRBV12-5 TRBD1 NA CASGLGQGTENEQFF TGTGCTAGTGGTTTAGGACAGGGGACCGAGAATGAGCAGTTCTTC
TRBJ2-1 TRBV27 TRBD2 few CASSLLAAYNEQFF TGTGCCAGCAGTCTCCTAGCGGCCTACAATGAGCAGTTCTTC
TRBJ2-7 TRBV4-2 TRBD2 NA CASSQEITSGPYEQYF TGTGCCAGCAGCCAAGAGATCACTAGCGGGCCCTACGAGCAGTACTTC
TRBJ1-2 TRBV19 NA NA CASSISGGSGYTF TGTGCCAGTAGTATATCGGGGGGGTCCGGCTACACCTTC
TRBJ2-7 TRBV6-5 TRBD2 NA CASRLAGGYEQYF TGTGCCAGCAGGTTAGCGGGAGGGTACGAGCAGTACTTC
TRBJ2-7 TRBV5-1 TRBD1 few CASSPTTGQESYEQYF TGCGCCAGCAGCCCCACTACGGGACAGGAGTCCTACGAGCAGTACTTC
TRBJ1-1 TRBV7-9 NA few CASLRTNTEAFF TGTGCCAGCCTACGAACGAACACTGAAGCTTTCTTT